This T cell receptor beta chain was recovered during a study of cytomegalovirus exposure and HLA in healthy donors. Trimming pared 6 bases from V and 7 bases from J, leaving 12 bases between. Germline V gene sequence: CDR1 MNHEY, CDR2 SMNVEV (reference sequence). The CDR3 contains 12 residues. Vbeta (60) and Jbeta (13) primers were used in the PCR. Measured with immunoSEQ multiplex PCR; TCRdb has only the in-frame clones, and not every one. The table has about 120,000 clones, over 75% seen once. Sequences were obtained from PBMCs. This chain joins TRBV27 and TRBJ1-1; D is possibly TRBD1 (6 bases). The TCR comes from a man aged 18 to 29 in good health and CMV-seropositive. DNA for the CDR3: TGTGCCAGCAGGGAGTGGGACAATGAAGCTTTCTTT. Encoded protein: CASREWDNEAFF.